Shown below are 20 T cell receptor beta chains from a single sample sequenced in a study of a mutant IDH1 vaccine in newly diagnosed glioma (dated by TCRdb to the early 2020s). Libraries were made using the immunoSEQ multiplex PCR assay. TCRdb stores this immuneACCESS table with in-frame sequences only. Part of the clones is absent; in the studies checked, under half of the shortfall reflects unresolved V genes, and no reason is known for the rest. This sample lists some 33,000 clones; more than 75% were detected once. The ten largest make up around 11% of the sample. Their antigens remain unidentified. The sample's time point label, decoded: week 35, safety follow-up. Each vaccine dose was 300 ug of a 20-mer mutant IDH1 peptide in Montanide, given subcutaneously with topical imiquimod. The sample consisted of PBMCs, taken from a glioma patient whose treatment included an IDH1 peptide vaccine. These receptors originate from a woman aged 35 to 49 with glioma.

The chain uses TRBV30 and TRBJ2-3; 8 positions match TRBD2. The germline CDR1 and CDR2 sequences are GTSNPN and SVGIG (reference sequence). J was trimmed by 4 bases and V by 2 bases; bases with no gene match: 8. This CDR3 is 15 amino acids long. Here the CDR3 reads CAWSLTGGHSDTQYF. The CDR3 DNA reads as TGTGCCTGGAGTTTAACGGGGGGGCACTCAGATACGCAGTATTTT.

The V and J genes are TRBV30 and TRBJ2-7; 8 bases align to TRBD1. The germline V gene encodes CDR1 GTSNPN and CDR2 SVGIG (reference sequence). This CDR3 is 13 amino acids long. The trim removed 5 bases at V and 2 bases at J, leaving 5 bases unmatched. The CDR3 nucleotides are TGTGCCTGGCACCGGGACAGGCCCTACGAGCAGTACTTC. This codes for CAWHRDRPYEQYF.

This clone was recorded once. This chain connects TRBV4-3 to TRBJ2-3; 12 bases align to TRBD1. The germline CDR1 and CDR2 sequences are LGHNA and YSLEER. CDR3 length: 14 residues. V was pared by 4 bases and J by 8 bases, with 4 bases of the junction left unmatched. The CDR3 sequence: CASSLGQGAATQYF. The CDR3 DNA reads TGCGCCAGCAGCCTGGGACAGGGGGCGGCTACGCAGTATTTT.

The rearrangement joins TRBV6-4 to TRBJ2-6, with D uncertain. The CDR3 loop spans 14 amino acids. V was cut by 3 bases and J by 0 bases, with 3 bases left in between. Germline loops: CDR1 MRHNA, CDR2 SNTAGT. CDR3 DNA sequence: TGTGCCAGCAGTGAAGGCTCTGGGGCCAACGTCCTGACTTTC. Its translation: CASSEGSGANVLTF.

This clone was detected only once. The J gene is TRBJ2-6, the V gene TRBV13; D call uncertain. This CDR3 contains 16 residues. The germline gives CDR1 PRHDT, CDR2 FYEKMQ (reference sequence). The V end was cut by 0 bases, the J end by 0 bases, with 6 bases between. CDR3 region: CASSLGQISGANVLTF. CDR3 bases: TGTGCCAGCAGCTTAGGACAGATCTCTGGGGCCAACGTCCTGACTTTC.

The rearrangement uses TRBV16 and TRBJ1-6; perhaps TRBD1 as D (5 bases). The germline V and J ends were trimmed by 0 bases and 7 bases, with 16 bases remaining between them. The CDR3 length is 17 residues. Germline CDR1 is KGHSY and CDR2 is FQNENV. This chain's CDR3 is CASSQSRGAVLNSPLHF. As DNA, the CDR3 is TGTGCCAGCAGCCAATCGAGGGGCGCCGTGCTAAATTCACCCCTCCACTTT.

The CDR3: CASSLGTSNSPLHF. CDR3 in DNA: TGTGCCAGCAGCTTAGGGACGAGTAATTCACCCCTCCACTTT. This chain connects TRBV7-3 to TRBJ1-6; D is perhaps TRBD1 (5 bases). The CDR3 has 14 residues. V lost 2 bases and J 6 bases, leaving 8 bases between the germline ends. CDR1 SGHTA and CDR2 FQGTGA come from the germline V gene.

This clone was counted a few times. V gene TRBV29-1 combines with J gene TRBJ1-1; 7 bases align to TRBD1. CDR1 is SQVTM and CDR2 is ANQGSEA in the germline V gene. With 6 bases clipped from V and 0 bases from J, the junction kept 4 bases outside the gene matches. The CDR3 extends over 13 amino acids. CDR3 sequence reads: CSVTGVLNTEAFF. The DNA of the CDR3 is TGCAGCGTCACAGGGGTTTTGAACACTGAAGCTTTCTTT.

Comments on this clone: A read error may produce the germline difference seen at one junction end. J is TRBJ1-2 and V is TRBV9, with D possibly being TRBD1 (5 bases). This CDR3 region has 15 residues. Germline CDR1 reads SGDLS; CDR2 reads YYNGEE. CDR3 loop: CASSVEGGRGRLSAF. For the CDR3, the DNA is TGTGCCAGCAGCGTAGAGGGAGGTAGGGGACGGCTAAGCGCCTTC. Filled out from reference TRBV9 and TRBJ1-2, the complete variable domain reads DSGVTQTPKHLITATGQRVTLRCSPRSGDLSVYWYQQSLDQGLQFLIQYYNGEERAKGNILERFSAQQFPDLHSELNLSSLELGDSALYFCASSVEGGRGRLSAFGSGTRLTVV.

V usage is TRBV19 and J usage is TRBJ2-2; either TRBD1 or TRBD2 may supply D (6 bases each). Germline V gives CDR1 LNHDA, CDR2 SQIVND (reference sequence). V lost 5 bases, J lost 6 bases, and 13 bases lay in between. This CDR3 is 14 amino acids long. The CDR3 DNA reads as TGTGCCAGTAGTTTGGGGGGCCTCGCCGGGGAGCTGTTTTTT. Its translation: CASSLGGLAGELFF.

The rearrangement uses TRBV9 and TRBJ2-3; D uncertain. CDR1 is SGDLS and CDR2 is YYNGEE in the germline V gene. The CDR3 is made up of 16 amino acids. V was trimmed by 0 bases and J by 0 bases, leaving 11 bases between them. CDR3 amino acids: CASSVGSEISTDTQYF. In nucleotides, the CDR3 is TGTGCCAGCAGCGTAGGCTCGGAGATTAGCACAGATACGCAGTATTTT.

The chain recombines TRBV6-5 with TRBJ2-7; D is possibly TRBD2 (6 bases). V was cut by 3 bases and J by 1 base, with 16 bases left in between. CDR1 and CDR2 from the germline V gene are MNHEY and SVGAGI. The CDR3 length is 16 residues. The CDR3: CASSYRAEGTSYEQYF. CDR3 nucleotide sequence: TGTGCCAGCAGTTATAGGGCAGAGGGGACTTCCTACGAGCAGTACTTC.

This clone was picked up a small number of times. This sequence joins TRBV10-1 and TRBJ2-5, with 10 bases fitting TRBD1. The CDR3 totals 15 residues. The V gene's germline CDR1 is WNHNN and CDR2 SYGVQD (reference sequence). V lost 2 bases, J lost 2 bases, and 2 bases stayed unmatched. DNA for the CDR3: TGCGCCAGCAGTGAGGGGACAGGGGTTCAAGAGACCCAGTACTTC. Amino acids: CASSEGTGVQETQYF.

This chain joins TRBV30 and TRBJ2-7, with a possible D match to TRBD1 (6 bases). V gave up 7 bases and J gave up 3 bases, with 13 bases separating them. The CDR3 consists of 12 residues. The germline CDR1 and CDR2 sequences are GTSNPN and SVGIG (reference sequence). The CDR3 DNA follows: TGTGCCTATACGACACAGGGCTACGAGCAGTACTTC. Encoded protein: CAYTTQGYEQYF.

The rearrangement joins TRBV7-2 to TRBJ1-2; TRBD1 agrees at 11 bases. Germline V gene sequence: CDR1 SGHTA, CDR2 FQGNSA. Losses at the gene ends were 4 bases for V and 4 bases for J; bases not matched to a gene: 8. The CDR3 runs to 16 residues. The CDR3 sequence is CASSSWGGTGGYGYTF. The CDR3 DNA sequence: TGTGCCAGCAGCTCCTGGGGGGGGACAGGGGGCTATGGCTACACCTTC.

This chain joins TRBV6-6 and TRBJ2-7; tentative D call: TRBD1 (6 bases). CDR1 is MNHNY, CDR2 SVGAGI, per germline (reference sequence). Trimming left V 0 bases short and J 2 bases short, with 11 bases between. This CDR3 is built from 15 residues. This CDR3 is CASSYSPRTAYEQYF. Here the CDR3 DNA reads TGTGCCAGCAGTTACTCACCCAGGACAGCCTACGAGCAGTACTTC.

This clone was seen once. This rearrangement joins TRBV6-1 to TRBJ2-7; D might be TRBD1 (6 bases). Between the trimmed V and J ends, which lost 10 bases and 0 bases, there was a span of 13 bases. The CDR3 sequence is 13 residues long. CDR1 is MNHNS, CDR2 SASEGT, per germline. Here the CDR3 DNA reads TGTGCCACCTGGACAGTAATCTCCTACGAGCAGTACTTC. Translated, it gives CATWTVISYEQYF.

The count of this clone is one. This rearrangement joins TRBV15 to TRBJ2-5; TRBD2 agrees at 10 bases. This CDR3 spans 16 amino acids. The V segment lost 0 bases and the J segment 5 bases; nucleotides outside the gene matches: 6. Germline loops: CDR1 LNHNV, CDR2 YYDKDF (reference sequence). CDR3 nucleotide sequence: TGTGCCACCAGCAGAGACACAGCGGGGGGGAGGGAGACCCAGTACTTC. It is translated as CATSRDTAGGRETQYF.

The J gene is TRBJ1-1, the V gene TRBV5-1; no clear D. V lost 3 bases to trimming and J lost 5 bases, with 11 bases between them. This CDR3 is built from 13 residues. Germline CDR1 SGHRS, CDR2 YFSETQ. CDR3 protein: CASSYVGDTEAFF. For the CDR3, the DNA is TGCGCCAGCAGCTACGTTGGAGATACTGAAGCTTTCTTT.

CDR3 in amino acids: CASSLGTEAFF. The CDR3 DNA is TGTGCCAGCAGCCTGGGAACTGAAGCTTTCTTT. This sequence joins TRBV9 and TRBJ1-1; D not resolved. V was clipped by 4 bases and J by 5 bases, with 6 bases between them. This CDR3 contains 11 residues. Germline V gene sequence: CDR1 SGDLS, CDR2 YYNGEE. Supplemented by reference TRBV9 and TRBJ1-1, the full variable domain reads DSGVTQTPKHLITATGQRVTLRCSPRSGDLSVYWYQQSLDQGLQFLIQYYNGEERAKGNILERFSAQQFPDLHSELNLSSLELGDSALYFCASSLGTEAFFGQGTRLTVV.